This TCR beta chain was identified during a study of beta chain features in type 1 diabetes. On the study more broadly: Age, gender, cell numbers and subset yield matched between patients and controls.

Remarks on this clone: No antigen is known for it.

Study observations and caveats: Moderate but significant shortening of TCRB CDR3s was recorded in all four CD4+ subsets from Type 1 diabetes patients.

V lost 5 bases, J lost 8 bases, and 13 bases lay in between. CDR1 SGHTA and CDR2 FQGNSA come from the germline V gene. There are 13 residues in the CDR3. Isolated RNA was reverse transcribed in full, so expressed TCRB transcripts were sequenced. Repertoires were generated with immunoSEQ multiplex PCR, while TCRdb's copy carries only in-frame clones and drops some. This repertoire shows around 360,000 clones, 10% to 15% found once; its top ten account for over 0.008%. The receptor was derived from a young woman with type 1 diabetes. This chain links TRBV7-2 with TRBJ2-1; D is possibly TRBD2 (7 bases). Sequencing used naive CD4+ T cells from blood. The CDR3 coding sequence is TGTGCCAGCAGCAACCGGGGGGCCGATGAGCAGTTCTTC. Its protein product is CASSNRGADEQFF.